Reported below is one TCR beta chain. Its antigen is unidentified. This sample is part of a study of T cell responses to AZD1222 COVID-19 vaccine. Overall study findings and caveats: Repertoires were collected only later (after the peak T cell response had occurred). Researchers report vaccine-associated CD4 TCRs spanning spike, with dominance at 160-218 and 743-854. White British ancestry dominated among donors, who included more females, and clonal diversity was possibly underestimated.

With V trimmed by 3 bases and J by 6 bases, 4 bases remained unmatched. This CDR3 has 15 residues. The germline V gene has CDR1 LNHDA and CDR2 SQIVND (reference sequence). TCRdb's table, derived via immunoSEQ multiplex PCR, lists solely in-frame clones and lacks some. The sample consists of approximately 130,000 clones, roughly 88% of them appearing once. Second doses that came at about 4 or about 12 weeks were put together. The chain joins TRBV19 to TRBJ2-1; 11 nucleotides line up with TRBD2. The source of this sequence is an adult who received the AZD1222 COVID-19 vaccine. The source was peripheral blood, collected 28 days after the second AZD1222 dose. The CDR3 nucleotides read TGTGCCAGTAGTATCGGGACTAGCGGCCCCAATGAGCAGTTCTTC. As protein: CASSIGTSGPNEQFF. Together with reference TRBV19 and TRBJ2-1, the CDR3 gives the full variable domain: DGGITQSPKYLFRKEGQNVTLSCEQNLNHDAMYWYRQDPGQGLRLIYYSQIVNDFQKGDIAEGYSVSREKKESFPLTVTSAQKNPTAFYLCASSIGTSGPNEQFFGPGTRLTVL.